The present T cell receptor beta chain was sequenced within a study of T-cell memory formation after mild COVID-19 (dated by TCRdb to the early 2020s). Background for the entire study: Most TCR sequence clusters were specific to one of the two donors. Two young, previously healthy adult volunteers, one female and one male, were included in the cohort. T-cell clones expanding and contracting after mild COVID-19 in a couple of donors were tracked by longitudinal TCRalpha and TCRbeta repertoire sequencing.

For sequencing, an Illumina NovaSeq 6000 was employed. TCRalpha and TCRbeta cDNA libraries were constructed by 5'RACE with constant-segment primers, with sample barcodes and unique molecular identifiers being introduced. RNA was extracted from every sample with Trizol reagent. Library amplification was performed in two PCR steps, and a second sample barcode and Illumina TruSeq adapters were introduced in the second step. Sequencing of the libraries was done on an Illumina NovaSeq, producing 2 x 150 bp paired-end reads. As for how the authors treated the data: With migec v1.2.7, reads were demultiplexed and then collapsed into UMI-guided consensus sequences. With mixcr v2.1.11, UMI consensuses were aligned to TRA and TRB V and J templates and assembled into clonotypes. A clonotype was counted as expanded or contracted only when both edgeR and NoisET called the clonotype significant, with the noise models trained on biological replicates. For edgeR calls, the thresholds were a false discovery rate-adjusted p below 0.01 and a log2 fold-change of 1. PCA with hierarchical clustering of max-normalized trajectories of the 1000 most abundant clonotypes was used as exploratory dynamics analysis. Separately sequenced CD4+ and CD8+ repertoires were used to assign a CD4 or CD8 phenotype to each responding clone. TCRdb reprocessed the public reads (quality trimming at Q25 with fastp, clone calling with MiXCR) and kept in-frame beta chains. Identical CDR3 proteins give one entry, which carries the most common genes and DNA. The V and J calls come from TCRdb's annotation, not from the publication. The sample table lists more than 350,000 distinct CDR3 sequences, around 20% of them with a count of one. The ten largest clones represent 12% of the sample.

V and J are truncated by 3 bases and 0 bases respectively, leaving an intervening sequence of 7 bases. From the cysteine up to the phenylalanine, the CDR3 has a length of 14 residues. The read is trimmed to its CDR3 DNA, 42 bases read in frame from base 1. Per the germline V gene (reference sequence), SEHNR is the CDR1 and FQNEAQ is the CDR2. Overall study outcomes, separate from this receptor: Some responding clones were detected in pre-infection memory, suggesting pre-existing cross-reactive memory T cells joined the SARS-CoV-2 response. The study included only a couple of mild cases, and larger cohorts that include severe cases with pre-infection samples were judged to be necessary. Clones contracting from day 15 to 85 had balanced CD4/CD8 phenotypes, while a second wave expanding from day 15 to 37 was biased towards CD4+. The second-wave clones that peaked on day 37 were not confirmed to be SARS-CoV-2 specific. Contracting CD4+ clones were found mainly in CM and EM memory subsets, while CD8+ clones were enriched in EMRA.

As concerns this clonotype: The specificity of this receptor is unknown. No much larger clonotype is one base removed from it; base qualities were not supplied.

PBMCs were isolated by Ficoll-Paque density gradient centrifugation. The V and J genes are TRBV7-9 and TRBJ2-3; the D segment cannot be called with confidence. The material sequenced was PBMCs or a T cell subset sorted from them (not recorded which). The clonotype was recovered from an adult woman who had mild COVID-19 (a few samples of this study predate the infection). The sample titles of this study are shuffled in the database, so cell type and time point are left out; the donor was told from shared clones. The bases read TGTGCCAGCAGCTTGGACCATAGCACAGATACGCAGTATTTT. Its translation is CASSLDHSTDTQYF.